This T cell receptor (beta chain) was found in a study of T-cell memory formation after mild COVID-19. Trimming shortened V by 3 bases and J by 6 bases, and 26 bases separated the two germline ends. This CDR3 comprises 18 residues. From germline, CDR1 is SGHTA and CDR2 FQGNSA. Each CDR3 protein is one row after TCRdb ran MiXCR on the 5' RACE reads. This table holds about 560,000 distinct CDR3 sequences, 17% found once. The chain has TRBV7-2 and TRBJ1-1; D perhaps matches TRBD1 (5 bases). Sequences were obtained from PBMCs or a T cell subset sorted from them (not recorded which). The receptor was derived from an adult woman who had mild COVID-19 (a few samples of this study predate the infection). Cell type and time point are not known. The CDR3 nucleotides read TGTGCCAGCAGCTTCAGAAGGGAGGGGACGATAGAGGCGGCTGAAGCTTTCTTT. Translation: CASSFRREGTIEAAEAFF.